This TCR beta chain comes out of a study of blood T cell repertoires in COVID-19. At the level of the study: Specimens from acute and convalescent COVID-19 originated in the United States, Italy and Spain.

Original processing methods: Amplification of reference gene primers was used by the study to estimate nucleated cell counts. The protocol was immunoSEQ multiplex PCR, while the TCRdb copy is restricted to in-frame clones and leaves out a portion. Clone size and the V and J calls come from that table; the DNA yielded D and trimming. This sample has a few hundred thousand clones, with over 75% found just once. Participants had their cohort set by participant-reported clinical history. All recovered Cohort 3 donors got two negative PCRs, got clearance, or saw symptom resolution. Trimming cost V 5 bases and J 5 bases; bases outside gene matches: 13. This CDR3 contains 16 residues. Germline V gene data show CDR1 as SGHRS and CDR2 as YFSETQ. This clone was seen more than once but under ten times.

The J gene is TRBJ2-1, the V gene TRBV5-1; 7 bases are a match to TRBD1. The TCR was taken from a man aged 18 to 30 who had recovered from COVID-19. Sequencing was done on a sample of PBMCs or T cells enriched from blood (not recorded which). This CDR3 reads CASRIPTGTMDNEQFF. CDR3 coding DNA: TGCGCCAGCAGGATACCGACAGGGACCATGGACAATGAGCAGTTCTTC.